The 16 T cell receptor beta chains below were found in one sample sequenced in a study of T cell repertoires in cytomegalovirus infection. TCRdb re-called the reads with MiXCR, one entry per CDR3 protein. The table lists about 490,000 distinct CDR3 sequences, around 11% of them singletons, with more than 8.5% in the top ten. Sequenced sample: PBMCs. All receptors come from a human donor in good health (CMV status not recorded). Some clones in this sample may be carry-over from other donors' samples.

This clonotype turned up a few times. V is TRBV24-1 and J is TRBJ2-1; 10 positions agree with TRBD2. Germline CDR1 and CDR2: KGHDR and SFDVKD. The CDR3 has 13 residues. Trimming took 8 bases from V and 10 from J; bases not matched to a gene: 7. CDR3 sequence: CATTASGRGEQFF. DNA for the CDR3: TGTGCCACCACAGCTAGCGGGAGAGGGGAGCAGTTCTTC.

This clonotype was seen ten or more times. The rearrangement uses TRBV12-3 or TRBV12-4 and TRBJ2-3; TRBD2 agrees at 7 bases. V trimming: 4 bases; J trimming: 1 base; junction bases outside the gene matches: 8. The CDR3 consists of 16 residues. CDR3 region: CASSYYSTSGTDTQYF. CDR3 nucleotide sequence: TGTGCCAGCAGTTATTATTCCACTAGCGGCACAGATACGCAGTATTTT.

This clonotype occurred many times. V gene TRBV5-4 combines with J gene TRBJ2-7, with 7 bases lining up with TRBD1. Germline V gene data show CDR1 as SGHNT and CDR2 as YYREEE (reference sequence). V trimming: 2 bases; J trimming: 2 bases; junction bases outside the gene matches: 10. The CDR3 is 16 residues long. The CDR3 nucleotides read TGTGCCAGCAGCTTATACGGGACAGACAAAGCCTACGAGCAGTACTTC. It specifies CASSLYGTDKAYEQYF.

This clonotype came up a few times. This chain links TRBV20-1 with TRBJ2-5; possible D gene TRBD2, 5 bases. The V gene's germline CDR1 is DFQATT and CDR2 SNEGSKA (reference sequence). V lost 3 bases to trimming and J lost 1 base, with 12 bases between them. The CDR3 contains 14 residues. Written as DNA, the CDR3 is TGCAGTGCTAGGGACTTAGTTACCCAAGAGACCCAGTACTTC. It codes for CSARDLVTQETQYF.

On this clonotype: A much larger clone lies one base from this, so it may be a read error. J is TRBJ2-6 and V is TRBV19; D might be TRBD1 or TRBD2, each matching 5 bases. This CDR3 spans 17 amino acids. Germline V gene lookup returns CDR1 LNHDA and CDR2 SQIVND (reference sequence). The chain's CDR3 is CVSVLRDGQPGANVLTF. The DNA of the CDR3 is TGTGTCAGTGTACTCCGGGACGGACAACCTGGGGCCAACGTCCTGACTTTC.

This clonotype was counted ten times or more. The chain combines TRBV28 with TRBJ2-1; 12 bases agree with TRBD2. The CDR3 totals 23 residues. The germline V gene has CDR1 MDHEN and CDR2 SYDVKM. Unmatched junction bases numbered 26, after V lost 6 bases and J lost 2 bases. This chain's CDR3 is CASSPSIGARGLAGLITYNEQFF. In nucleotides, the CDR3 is TGTGCCAGCAGCCCTAGTATCGGTGCCCGGGGACTAGCGGGTCTCATTACCTACAATGAGCAGTTCTTC.

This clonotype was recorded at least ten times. The CDR3 DNA reads as TGTGCCAGCAGCCCCGGGTCGCGCCAAGAGACCCAGTACTTC. It translates to CASSPGSRQETQYF. The V and J genes are TRBV7-2 and TRBJ2-5; D not resolved. Germline CDR1 is SGHTA and CDR2 is FQGNSA. The CDR3 is 14 residues long. With 5 bases removed from V and 1 base from J, the gap between germline ends came to 11 bases.

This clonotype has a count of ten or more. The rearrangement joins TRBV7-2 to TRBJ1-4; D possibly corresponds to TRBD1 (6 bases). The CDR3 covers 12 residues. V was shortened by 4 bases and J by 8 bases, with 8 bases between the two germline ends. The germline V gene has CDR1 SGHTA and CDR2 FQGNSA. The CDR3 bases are TGTGCCAGCAGCTCGAGGGGGGAAAAACTGTTTTTT. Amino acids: CASSSRGEKLFF.

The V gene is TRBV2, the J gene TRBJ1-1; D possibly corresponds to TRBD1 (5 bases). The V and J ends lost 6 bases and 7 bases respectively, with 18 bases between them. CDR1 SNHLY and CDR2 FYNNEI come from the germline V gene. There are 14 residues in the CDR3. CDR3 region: CASRPLAGVVEAFF. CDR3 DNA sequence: TGTGCCAGCAGACCCCTGGCGGGGGTGGTTGAAGCTTTCTTT. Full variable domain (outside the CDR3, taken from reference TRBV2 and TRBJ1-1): EPEVTQTPSHQVTQMGQEVILRCVPISNHLYFYWYRQILGQKVEFLVSFYNNEISEKSEIFDDQFSVERPDGSNFTLKIRSTKLEDSAMYFCASRPLAGVVEAFFGQGTRLTVV.

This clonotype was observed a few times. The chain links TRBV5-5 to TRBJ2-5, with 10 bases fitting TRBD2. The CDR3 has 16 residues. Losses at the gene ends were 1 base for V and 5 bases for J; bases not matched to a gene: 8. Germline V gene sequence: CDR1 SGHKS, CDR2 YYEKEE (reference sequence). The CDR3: CASSLSQRGGRETQYF. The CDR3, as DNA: TGTGCCAGCAGCTTGAGCCAGCGGGGGGGCCGGGAGACCCAGTACTTC.

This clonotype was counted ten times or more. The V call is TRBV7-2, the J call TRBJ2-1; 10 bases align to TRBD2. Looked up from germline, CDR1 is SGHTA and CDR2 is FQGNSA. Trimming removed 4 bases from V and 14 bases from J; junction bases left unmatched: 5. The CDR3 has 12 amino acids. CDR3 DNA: TGTGCCAGCAGCTCTACCGGGACTAGCGAGTTCTTC. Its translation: CASSSTGTSEFF.

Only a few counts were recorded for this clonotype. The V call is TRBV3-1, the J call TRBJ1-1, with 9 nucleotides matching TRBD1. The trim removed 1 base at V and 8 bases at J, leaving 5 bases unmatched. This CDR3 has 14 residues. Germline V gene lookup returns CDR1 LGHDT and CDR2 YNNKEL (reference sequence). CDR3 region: CASSQAGQGVEAFF. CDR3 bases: TGTGCCAGCAGCCAAGCGGGACAGGGAGTAGAAGCTTTCTTT. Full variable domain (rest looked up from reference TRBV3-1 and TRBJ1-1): DTAVSQTPKYLVTQMGNDKSIKCEQNLGHDTMYWYKQDSKKFLKIMFSYNNKELIINETVPNRFSPKSPDKAHLNLHINSLELGDSAVYFCASSQAGQGVEAFFGQGTRLTVV.

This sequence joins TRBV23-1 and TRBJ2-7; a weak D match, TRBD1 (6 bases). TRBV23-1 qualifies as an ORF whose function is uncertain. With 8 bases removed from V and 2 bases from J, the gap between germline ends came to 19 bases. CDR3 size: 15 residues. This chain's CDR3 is CASCGRDIAPYEQYF. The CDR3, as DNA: TGCGCCAGCTGTGGCCGGGACATCGCCCCCTACGAGCAGTACTTC.

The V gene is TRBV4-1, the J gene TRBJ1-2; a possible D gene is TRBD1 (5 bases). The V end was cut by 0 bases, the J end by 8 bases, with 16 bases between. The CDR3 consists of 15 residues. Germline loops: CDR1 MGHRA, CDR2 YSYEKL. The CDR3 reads CASSQDLNRGNGYTF. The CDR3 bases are TGCGCCAGCAGCCAAGATTTAAATCGGGGGAACGGCTACACCTTC.

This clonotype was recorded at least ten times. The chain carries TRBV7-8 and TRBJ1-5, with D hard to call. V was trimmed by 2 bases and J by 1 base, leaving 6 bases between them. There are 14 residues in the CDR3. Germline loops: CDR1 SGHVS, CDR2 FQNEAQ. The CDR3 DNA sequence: TGTGCCAGCAGCTTAAGTCAGAGCAATCAGCCCCAGCATTTT. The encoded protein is CASSLSQSNQPQHF.

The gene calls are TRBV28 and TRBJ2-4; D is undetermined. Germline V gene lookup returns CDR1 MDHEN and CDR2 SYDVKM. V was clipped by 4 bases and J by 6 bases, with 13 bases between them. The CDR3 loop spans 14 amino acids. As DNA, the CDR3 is TGTGCCAGCAGTTCCACCGGCAGCCCAAACATTCAGTACTTC. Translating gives CASSSTGSPNIQYF.